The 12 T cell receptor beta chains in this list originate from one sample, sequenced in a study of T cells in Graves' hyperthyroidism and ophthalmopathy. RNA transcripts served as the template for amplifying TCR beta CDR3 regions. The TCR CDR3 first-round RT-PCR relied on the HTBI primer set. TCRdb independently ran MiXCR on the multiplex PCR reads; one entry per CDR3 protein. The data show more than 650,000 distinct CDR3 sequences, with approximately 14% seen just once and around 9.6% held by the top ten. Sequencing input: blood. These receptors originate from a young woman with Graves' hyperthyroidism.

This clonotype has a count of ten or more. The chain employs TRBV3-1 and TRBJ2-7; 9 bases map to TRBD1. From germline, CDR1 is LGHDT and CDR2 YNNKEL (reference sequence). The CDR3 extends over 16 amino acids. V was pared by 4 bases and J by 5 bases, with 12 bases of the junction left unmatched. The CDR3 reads CASSLRLGTGIHEQYF. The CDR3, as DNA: TGTGCCAGCAGCCTGAGACTCGGGACAGGGATCCACGAGCAGTACTTC.

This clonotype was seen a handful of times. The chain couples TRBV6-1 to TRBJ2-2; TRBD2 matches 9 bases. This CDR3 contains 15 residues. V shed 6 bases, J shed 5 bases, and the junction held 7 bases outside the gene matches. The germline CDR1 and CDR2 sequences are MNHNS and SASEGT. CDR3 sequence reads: CASRVAGVSTGELFF. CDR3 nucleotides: TGTGCCAGCAGGGTAGCGGGAGTCAGTACCGGGGAGCTGTTTTTT.

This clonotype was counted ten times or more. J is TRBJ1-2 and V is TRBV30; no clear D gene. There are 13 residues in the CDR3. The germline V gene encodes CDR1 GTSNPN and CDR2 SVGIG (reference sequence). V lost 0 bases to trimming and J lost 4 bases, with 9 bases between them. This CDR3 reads CAWSVSSSYGYTF. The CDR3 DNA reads TGTGCCTGGAGTGTCAGTAGTTCCTATGGCTACACCTTC.

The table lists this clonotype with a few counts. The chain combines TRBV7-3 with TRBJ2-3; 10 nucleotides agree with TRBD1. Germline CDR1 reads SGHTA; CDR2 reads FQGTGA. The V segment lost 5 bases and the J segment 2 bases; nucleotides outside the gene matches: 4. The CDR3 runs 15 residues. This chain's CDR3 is CASSPGQGTTDTQYF. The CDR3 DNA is TGTGCCAGCAGCCCGGGACAGGGGACCACAGATACGCAGTATTTT.

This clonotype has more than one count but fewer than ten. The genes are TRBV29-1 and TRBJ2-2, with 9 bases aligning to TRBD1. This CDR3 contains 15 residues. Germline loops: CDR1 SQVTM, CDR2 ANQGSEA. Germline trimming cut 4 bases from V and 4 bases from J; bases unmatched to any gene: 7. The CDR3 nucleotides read TGCAGCGTTGGGGACAGGGATCGGGCCACCGGGGAGCTGTTTTTT. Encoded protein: CSVGDRDRATGELFF.

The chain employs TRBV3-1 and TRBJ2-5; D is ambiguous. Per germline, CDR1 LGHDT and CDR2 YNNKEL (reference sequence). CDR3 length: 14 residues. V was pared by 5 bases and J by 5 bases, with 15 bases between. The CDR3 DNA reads TGTGCCAGCAGCGGTCGATTGAACTCGGAGACCCAGTACTTC. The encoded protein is CASSGRLNSETQYF.

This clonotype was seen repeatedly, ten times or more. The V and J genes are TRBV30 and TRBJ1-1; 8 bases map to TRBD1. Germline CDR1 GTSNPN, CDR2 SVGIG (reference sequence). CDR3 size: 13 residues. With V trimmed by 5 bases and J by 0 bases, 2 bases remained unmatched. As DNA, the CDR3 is TGTGCCTGGGACAGGGGACTGAACACTGAAGCTTTCTTT. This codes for CAWDRGLNTEAFF.

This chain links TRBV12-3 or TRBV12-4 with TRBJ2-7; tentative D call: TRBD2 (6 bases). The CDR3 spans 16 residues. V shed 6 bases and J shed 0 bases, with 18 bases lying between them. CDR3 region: CASSQGGGRYSYEQYF. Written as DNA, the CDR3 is TGTGCCAGCAGCCAGGGTGGAGGGAGGTACTCCTACGAGCAGTACTTC.

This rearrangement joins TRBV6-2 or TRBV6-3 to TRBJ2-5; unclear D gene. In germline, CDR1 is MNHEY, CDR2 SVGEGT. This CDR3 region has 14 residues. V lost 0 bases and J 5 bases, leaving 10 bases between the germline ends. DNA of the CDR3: TGTGCCAGCAGTTACTCGAGTTTGGGGGAGACCCAGTACTTC. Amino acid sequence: CASSYSSLGETQYF.

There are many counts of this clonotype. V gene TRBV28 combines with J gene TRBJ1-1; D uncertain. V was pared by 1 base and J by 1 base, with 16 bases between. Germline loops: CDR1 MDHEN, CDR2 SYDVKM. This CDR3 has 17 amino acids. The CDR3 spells CASSLYKYDMGNTEAFF. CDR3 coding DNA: TGTGCCAGCAGTTTATATAAGTACGATATGGGGAACACTGAAGCTTTCTTT.

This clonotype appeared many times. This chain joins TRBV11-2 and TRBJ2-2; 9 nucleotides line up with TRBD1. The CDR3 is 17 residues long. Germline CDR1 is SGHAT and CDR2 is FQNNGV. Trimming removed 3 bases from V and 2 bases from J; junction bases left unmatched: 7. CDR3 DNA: TGTGCCAGCAGCTTTGACCCGGGACAGGGAAACACCGGGGAGCTGTTTTTT. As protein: CASSFDPGQGNTGELFF.

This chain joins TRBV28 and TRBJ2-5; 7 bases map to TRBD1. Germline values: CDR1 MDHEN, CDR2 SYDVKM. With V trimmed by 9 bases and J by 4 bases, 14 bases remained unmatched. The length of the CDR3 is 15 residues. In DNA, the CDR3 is TGTGCCAGTGGGACAGAGATTGGGCTAGGAGAGACCCAGTACTTC. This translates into CASGTEIGLGETQYF.